The T cell receptor beta chain under discussion was sequenced for a study of control samples from healthy donors and cancer patients. Trimming cost V 3 bases and J 6 bases, with 14 bases left between them. The CDR3 has 14 amino acids. Per germline, CDR1 MGHDK and CDR2 SYGVNS. The repertoire was sequenced with immunoSEQ multiplex PCR; TCRdb's copy has only in-frame clones and lacks some. The sample holds tens of thousands of clones, roughly 84% seen once. The material sequenced was PBMCs. The TCR originated in an older man with lung cancer. V and J are TRBV25-1 and TRBJ1-1, with TRBD1 as a possible D gene (6 bases). CDR3 loop: CASSDIGQGPEAFF. The CDR3 DNA follows: TGTGCCAGCAGTGACATAGGGCAGGGGCCTGAAGCTTTCTTT.